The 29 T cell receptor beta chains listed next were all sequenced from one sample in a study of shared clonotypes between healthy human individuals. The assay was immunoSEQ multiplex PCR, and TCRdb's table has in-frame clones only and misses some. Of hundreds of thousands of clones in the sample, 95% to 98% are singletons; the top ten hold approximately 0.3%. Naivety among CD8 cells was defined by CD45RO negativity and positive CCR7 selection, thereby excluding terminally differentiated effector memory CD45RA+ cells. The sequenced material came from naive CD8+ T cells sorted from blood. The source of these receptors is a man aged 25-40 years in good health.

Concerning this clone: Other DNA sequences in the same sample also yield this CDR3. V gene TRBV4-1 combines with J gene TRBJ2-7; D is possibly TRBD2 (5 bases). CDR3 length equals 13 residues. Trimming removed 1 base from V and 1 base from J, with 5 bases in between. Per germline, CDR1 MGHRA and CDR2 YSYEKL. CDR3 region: CASSQAGSYEQYF. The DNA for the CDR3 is TGCGCCAGCAGCCAAGCGGGATCCTACGAGCAGTACTTC.

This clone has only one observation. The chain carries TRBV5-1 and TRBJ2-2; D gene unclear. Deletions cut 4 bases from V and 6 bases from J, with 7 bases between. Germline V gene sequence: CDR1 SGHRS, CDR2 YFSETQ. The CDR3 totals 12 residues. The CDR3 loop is CASSLYPGELFF. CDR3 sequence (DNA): TGCGCCAGCAGCCTGTATCCCGGGGAGCTGTTTTTT.

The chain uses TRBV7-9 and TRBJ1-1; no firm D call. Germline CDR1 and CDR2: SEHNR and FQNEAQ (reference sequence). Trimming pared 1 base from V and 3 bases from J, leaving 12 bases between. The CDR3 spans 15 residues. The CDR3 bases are TGTGCCAGCAGCTTAGGGAGTCCGGATTACACTGAAGCTTTCTTT. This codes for CASSLGSPDYTEAFF.

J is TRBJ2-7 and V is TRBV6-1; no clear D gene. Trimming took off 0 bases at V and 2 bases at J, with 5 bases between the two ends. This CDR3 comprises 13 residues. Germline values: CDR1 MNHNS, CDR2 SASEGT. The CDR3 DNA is TGTGCCAGCAGTGAAGCGGGGACCTACGAGCAGTACTTC. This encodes CASSEAGTYEQYF.

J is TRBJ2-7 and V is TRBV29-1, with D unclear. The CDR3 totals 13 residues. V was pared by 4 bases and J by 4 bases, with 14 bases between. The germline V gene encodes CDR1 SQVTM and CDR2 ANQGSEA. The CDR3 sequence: CSVADEFVYEQYF. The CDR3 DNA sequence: TGCAGCGTTGCGGACGAGTTTGTATACGAGCAGTACTTC.

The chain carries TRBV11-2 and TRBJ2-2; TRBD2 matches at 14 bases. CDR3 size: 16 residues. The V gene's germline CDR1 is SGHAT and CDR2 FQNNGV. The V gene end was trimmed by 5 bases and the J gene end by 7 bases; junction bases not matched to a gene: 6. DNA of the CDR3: TGTGCCAGCAGCCCCGGACTAGCGGGAGGTATCGGGGAGCTGTTTTTT. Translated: CASSPGLAGGIGELFF.

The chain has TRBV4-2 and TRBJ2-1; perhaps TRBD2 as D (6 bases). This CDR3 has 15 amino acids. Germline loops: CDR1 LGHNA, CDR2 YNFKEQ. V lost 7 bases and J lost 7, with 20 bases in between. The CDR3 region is CASMPLSGVDNEQFF. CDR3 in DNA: TGTGCCAGCATGCCCTTGTCGGGAGTAGATAATGAGCAGTTCTTC.

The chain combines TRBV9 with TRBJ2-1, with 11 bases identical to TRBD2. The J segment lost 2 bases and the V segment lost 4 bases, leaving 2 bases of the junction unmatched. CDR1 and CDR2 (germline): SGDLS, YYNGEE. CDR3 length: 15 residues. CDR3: CASSPGLAAYNEQFF. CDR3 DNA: TGTGCCAGCAGCCCGGGACTAGCGGCCTACAATGAGCAGTTCTTC. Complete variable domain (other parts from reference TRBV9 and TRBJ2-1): DSGVTQTPKHLITATGQRVTLRCSPRSGDLSVYWYQQSLDQGLQFLIQYYNGEERAKGNILERFSAQQFPDLHSELNLSSLELGDSALYFCASSPGLAAYNEQFFGPGTRLTVL.

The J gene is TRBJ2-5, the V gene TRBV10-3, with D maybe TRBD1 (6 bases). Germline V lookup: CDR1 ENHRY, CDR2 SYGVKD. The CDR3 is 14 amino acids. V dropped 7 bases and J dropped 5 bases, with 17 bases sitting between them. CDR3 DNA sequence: TGTGCCATCAACCGGGACATCGCTGCGGAGACCCAGTACTTC. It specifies CAINRDIAAETQYF.

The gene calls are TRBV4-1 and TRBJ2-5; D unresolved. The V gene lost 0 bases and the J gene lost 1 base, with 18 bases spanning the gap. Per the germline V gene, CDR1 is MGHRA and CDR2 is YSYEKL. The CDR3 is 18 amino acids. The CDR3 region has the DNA TGCGCCAGCAGCCAAGATGGGCCCTACGCAGATAGCCAAGAGACCCAGTACTTC. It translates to CASSQDGPYADSQETQYF.

In DNA form, the CDR3 reads TGTGCCAGCAGCAAGCGACAGGGCATCTACAATGAGCAGTTCTTC. It codes for CASSKRQGIYNEQFF. The chain uses TRBV7-9 and TRBJ2-1; 7 positions agree with TRBD1. Germline lookup yields CDR1 SEHNR and CDR2 FQNEAQ (reference sequence). The CDR3 spans 15 residues. Unmatched junction bases numbered 7, after V lost 5 bases and J lost 3 bases.

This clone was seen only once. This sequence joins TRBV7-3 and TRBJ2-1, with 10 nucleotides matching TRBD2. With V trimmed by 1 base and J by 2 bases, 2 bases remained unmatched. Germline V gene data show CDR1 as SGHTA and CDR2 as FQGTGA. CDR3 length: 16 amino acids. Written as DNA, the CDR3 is TGTGCCAGCAGCTTAAAGAGCGGGAGGGCCTACAATGAGCAGTTCTTC. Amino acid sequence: CASSLKSGRAYNEQFF. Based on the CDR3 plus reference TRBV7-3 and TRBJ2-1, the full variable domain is GAGVSQTPSNKVTEKGKYVELRCDPISGHTALYWYRQSLGQGPEFLIYFQGTGAADDSGLPNDRFFAVRPEGSVSTLKIQRTERGDSAVYLCASSLKSGRAYNEQFFGPGTRLTVL.

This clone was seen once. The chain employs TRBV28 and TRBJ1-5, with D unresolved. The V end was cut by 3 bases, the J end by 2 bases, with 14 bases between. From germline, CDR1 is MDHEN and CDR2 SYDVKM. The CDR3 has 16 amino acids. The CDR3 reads CASSFVSGVRNQPQHF. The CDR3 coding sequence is TGTGCCAGCAGTTTTGTTTCCGGGGTTCGCAATCAGCCCCAGCATTTT.

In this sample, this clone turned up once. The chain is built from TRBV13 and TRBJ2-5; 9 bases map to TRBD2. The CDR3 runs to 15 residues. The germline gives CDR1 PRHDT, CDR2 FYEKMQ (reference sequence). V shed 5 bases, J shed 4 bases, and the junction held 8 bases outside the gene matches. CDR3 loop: CASSPSAGGSETQYF. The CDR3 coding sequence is TGTGCCAGCAGCCCATCAGCGGGAGGTTCAGAGACCCAGTACTTC.

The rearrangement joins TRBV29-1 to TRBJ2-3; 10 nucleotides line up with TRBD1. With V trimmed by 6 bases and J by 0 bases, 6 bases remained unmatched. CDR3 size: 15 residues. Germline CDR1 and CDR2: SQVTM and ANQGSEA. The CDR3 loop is CSVVDRGDSTDTQYF. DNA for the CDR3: TGCAGCGTCGTGGACAGGGGGGATAGCACAGATACGCAGTATTTT.

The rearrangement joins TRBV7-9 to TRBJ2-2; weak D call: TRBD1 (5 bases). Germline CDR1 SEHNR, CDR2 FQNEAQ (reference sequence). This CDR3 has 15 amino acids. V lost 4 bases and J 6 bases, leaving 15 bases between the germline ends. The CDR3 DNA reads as TGTGCCAGCAGCTCGACTCAGGGTTCAGCCGGGGAGCTGTTTTTT. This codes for CASSSTQGSAGELFF.

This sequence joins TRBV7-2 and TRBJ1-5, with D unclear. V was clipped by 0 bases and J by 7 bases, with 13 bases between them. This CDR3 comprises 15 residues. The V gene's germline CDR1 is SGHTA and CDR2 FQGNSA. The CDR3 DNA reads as TGTGCCAGCAGCTTAGCGCTAGGGAAAGGACAGCCCCAGCATTTT. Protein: CASSLALGKGQPQHF.

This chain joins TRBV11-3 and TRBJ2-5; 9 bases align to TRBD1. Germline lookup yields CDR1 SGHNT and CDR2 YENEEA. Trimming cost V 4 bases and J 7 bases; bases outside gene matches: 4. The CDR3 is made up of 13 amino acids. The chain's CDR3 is CASSSLDRGTQYF. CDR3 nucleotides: TGTGCCAGCAGCTCCTTGGACAGGGGGACCCAGTACTTC.

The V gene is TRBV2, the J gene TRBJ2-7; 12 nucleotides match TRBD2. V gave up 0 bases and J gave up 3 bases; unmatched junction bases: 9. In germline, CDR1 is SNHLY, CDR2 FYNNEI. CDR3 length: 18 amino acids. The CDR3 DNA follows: TGTGCCAGCAGTGAAGCAGGGCTAGCGGGAGGGATTATCTACGAGCAGTACTTC. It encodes CASSEAGLAGGIIYEQYF.

The CDR3 nucleotides are TGTGCCAGCAGTGTCGAAAGCGGTTCTCCTACAACTAATGAAAAACTGTTTTTT. Its protein product is CASSVESGSPTTNEKLFF. The chain is built from TRBV2 and TRBJ1-4, with D unclear. This CDR3 region has 18 residues. The V gene's germline CDR1 is SNHLY and CDR2 FYNNEI. Trimming took 4 bases from V and 0 from J, leaving 18 bases between them.

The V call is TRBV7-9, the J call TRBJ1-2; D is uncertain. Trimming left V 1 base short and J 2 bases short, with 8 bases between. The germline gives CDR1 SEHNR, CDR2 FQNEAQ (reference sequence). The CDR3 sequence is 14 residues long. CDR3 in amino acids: CASSLGGRNYGYTF. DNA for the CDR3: TGTGCCAGCAGCTTAGGAGGACGGAACTATGGCTACACCTTC.

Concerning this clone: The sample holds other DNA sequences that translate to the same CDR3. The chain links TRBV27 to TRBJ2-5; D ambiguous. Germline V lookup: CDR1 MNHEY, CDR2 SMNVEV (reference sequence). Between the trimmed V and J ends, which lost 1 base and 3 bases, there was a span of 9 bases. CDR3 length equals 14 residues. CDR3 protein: CASSLLGGEETQYF. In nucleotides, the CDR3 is TGTGCCAGCAGTTTATTAGGTGGGGAAGAGACCCAGTACTTC.

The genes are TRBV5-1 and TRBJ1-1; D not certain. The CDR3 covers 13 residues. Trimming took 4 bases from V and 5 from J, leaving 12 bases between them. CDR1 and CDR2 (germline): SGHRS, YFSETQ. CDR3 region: CASSAELSTEAFF. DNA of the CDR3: TGCGCCAGCAGCGCGGAACTGAGTACTGAAGCTTTCTTT.

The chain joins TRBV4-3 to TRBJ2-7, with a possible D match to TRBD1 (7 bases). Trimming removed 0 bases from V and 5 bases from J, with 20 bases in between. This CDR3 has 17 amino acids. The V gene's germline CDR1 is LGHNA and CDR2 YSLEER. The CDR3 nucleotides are TGCGCCAGCAGCCAAGATACAAACGCAGGGGGGCGACACGAGCAGTACTTC. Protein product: CASSQDTNAGGRHEQYF.

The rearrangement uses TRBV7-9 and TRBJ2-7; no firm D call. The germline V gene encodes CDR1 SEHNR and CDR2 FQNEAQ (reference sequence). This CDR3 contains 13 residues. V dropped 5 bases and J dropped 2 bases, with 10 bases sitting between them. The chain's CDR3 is CASSLGSTYEQYF. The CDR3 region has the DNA TGTGCCAGCAGCCTGGGATCGACCTACGAGCAGTACTTC. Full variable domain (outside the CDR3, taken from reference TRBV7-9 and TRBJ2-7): DTGVSQNPRHKITKRGQNVTFRCDPISEHNRLYWYRQTLGQGPEFLTYFQNEAQLEKSRLLSDRFSAERPKGSFSTLEIQRTEQGDSAMYLCASSLGSTYEQYFGPGTRLTVT.

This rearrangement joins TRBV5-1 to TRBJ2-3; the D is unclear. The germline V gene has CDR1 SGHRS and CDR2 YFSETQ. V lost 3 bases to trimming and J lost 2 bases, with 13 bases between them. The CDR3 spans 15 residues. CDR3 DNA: TGCGCCAGCAGCTCGGCCCCGTGGAACACAGATACGCAGTATTTT. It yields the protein CASSSAPWNTDTQYF.

CDR3 in DNA: TGTGCCAGCAGCTTAGCGTTCCAGGGGGCCTCTAACTATGGCTACACCTTC. This encodes CASSLAFQGASNYGYTF. The chain has TRBV7-2 and TRBJ1-2; the match to TRBD1 covers 8 bases. The CDR3 loop spans 17 amino acids. V shed 0 bases and J 0 bases; nucleotides not matched to a gene: 6. Germline-derived CDR1 and CDR2 are SGHTA and FQGNSA.

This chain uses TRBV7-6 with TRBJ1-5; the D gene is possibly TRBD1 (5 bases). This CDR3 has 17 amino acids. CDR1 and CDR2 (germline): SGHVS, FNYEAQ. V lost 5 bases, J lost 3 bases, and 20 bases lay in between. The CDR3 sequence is CASSPLSGTDNNQPQHF. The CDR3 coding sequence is TGTGCCAGCAGCCCTCTAAGCGGGACTGATAACAATCAGCCCCAGCATTTT.

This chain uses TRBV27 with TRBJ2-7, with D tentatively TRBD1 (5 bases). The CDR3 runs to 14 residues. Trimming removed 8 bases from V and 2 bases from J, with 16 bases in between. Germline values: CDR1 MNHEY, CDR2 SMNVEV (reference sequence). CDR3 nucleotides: TGTGCCAGCGGCCAAGGGTGGGGCACCTACGAGCAGTACTTC. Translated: CASGQGWGTYEQYF.